This T cell receptor (beta chain) was recorded in a study of CD8 T cells in Susac syndrome. Sequencing targeted TCR beta in T cells from blood (CD8+ and CD4+). Matching for age and sex applied to the controls, who were healthy donors. The CD8+ and CD4+ T cells were isolated magnetically using a negative isolation approach, whereas the TEMRA cells were enriched by FACS. cDNA came from about 0.5 to 1 ug RNA primed by random hexamers. The immunoSEQ assay covered 54 Vbeta and 13 Jbeta segments for CDR3. TCRdb re-analysed the immunoSEQ multiplex PCR reads in MiXCR, keeping a single row per CDR3 protein. The sample lists some 180,000 distinct CDR3 sequences, approximately 95% occurring once. Germline V gene lookup returns CDR1 DFQATT and CDR2 SNEGSKA (reference sequence). Between the trimmed V and J ends, which lost 4 bases and 5 bases, there was a span of 17 bases. CDR3 length: 15 residues.

This clonotype was obtained from a human donor in good health. The sequenced material came from CD4+ T cells from PBMCs. The rearrangement links TRBV20-1 to TRBJ1-4, with TRBD1 as a possible D gene (5 bases). CDR3 sequence: CSANRGGQRNEKLFF. CDR3 DNA sequence: TGCAGTGCTAATAGGGGAGGACAAAGGAATGAAAAACTGTTTTTT.